A single sample is the source of the 16 T cell receptor beta chains below, sequenced in a study of post-analysis software for immune sequencing data. Study conclusions and caveats: Controls showed lower frequencies than patients for roughly 5 TRBV segments, and TRBV5-6, TRBV5-1 and TRBV20-1 were among these.

Their antigens remain unidentified. Presence of unique molecular identifiers characterized the TCR beta cDNA libraries. A single record per CDR3 protein comes from TCRdb applying MiXCR to the PCR reads. The sample holds under 900,000 distinct CDR3 sequences, about 53% seen once. Sample: blood. These receptors all come from a girl aged 10-17 years with multiple sclerosis.

CDR3 protein: CATGTGTTNSPLHF. CDR3 in DNA: TGTGCCACCGGGACTGGGACCACAAATTCACCCCTCCACTTT. The chain recombines TRBV10-3 with TRBJ1-6; maybe TRBD1 (5 bases). Trimming took off 10 bases at V and 7 bases at J, with 17 bases between the two ends. There are 14 residues in the CDR3. CDR1 and CDR2 from the germline V gene are ENHRY and SYGVKD.

This clonotype was observed a handful of times. The V and J genes are TRBV6-5 and TRBJ2-1, with D tentatively TRBD1 or TRBD2 (5 bases each). Trimming stripped 5 bases from V and 10 bases from J, with 18 bases between. The CDR3 spans 14 residues. Looked up from germline, CDR1 is MNHEY and CDR2 is SVGAGI. The CDR3 DNA follows: TGTGCCAGCAGTGGGTCGGGACCCGCGTTAGAGCAGTTCTTC. It yields the protein CASSGSGPALEQFF.

The V gene is TRBV27, the J gene TRBJ2-3; TRBD2 agrees at 12 bases. V dropped 2 bases and J dropped 7; count of bases not matched to a gene: 1. Germline CDR1 is MNHEY and CDR2 is SMNVEV (reference sequence). The CDR3 runs to 14 residues. The CDR3 spells CASSLTSGGHTQYF. The CDR3 DNA sequence: TGTGCCAGCAGTTTAACTAGCGGGGGGCATACGCAGTATTTT.

The chain joins TRBV6-4 to TRBJ2-3, with D possibly called TRBD1 or TRBD2 (6 bases each). This CDR3 is 14 amino acids long. Germline-derived CDR1 and CDR2 are MRHNA and SNTAGT. V was cut by 6 bases and J by 4 bases, with 14 bases left in between. The CDR3 DNA sequence: TGTGCCAGCAGCGACAAGGGGGAGGCAGATACGCAGTATTTT. It encodes CASSDKGEADTQYF.

This sequence joins TRBV20-1 and TRBJ2-3, with no clear D. The germline V and J ends were trimmed by 0 bases and 0 bases, with 7 bases remaining between them. The germline gives CDR1 DFQATT, CDR2 SNEGSKA (reference sequence). The CDR3 loop spans 14 amino acids. The CDR3, as DNA: TGCAGTGCTAGAGAGGTTGCGAGCACAGATACGCAGTATTTT. Its translation: CSAREVASTDTQYF.

This clonotype was seen a few times. The chain is built from TRBV29-1 and TRBJ2-3; maybe TRBD1 (6 bases). The CDR3 sequence is 14 residues long. Trimming left V 8 bases short and J 3 bases short, with 18 bases between. Germline V gives CDR1 SQVTM, CDR2 ANQGSEA. CDR3 sequence reads: CSFTGTPKTDTQYF. CDR3 in DNA: TGCAGCTTCACCGGGACACCGAAAACAGATACGCAGTATTTT.

The sample holds a few counts of this clonotype. This chain connects TRBV29-1 to TRBJ2-4; D gene unclear. The CDR3 sequence is 13 residues long. V shed 3 bases and J shed 4 bases, with 10 bases lying between them. In germline, CDR1 is SQVTM, CDR2 ANQGSEA. The CDR3 spells CSVEPGSKNIQYF. CDR3 bases: TGCAGCGTTGAGCCTGGGTCAAAAAACATTCAGTACTTC. Full variable domain (remainder filled in from reference TRBV29-1 and TRBJ2-4): SAVISQKPSRDICQRGTSLTIQCQVDSQVTMMFWYRQQPGQSLTLIATANQGSEATYESGFVIDKFPISRPNLTFSTLTVSNMSPEDSSIYLCSVEPGSKNIQYFGAGTRLSVL.

The gene calls are TRBV6-1 and TRBJ1-4, with no clear D. CDR1 and CDR2 from the germline V gene are MNHNS and SASEGT. The V gene lost 0 bases and the J gene lost 0 bases, with 11 bases spanning the gap. The CDR3 spans 17 residues. The CDR3 region has the DNA TGTGCCAGCAGTGAAGCGCTTCAGGTAGCAACTAATGAAAAACTGTTTTTT. Translated: CASSEALQVATNEKLFF.

The chain is built from TRBV20-1 and TRBJ1-6; 8 bases map to TRBD1. This CDR3 region has 16 residues. Per germline, CDR1 DFQATT and CDR2 SNEGSKA (reference sequence). Trimming cost V 0 bases and J 5 bases; bases outside gene matches: 6. The CDR3 protein is CSARDPRTGNNSPLHF. In DNA, the CDR3 is TGCAGTGCTAGAGATCCCCGGACAGGGAATAATTCACCCCTCCACTTT.

The chain has TRBV5-1 and TRBJ2-4; 7 bases are shared with TRBD1. The trim removed 4 bases at V and 4 bases at J, leaving 2 bases unmatched. The germline CDR1 and CDR2 sequences are SGHRS and YFSETQ. The length of the CDR3 is 13 residues. The CDR3 DNA reads as TGCGCCAGCAGCCCGGGACAGAAAAACATTCAGTACTTC. Encoded protein: CASSPGQKNIQYF. Full variable domain (missing parts from reference TRBV5-1 and TRBJ2-4): KAGVTQTPRYLIKTRGQQVTLSCSPISGHRSVSWYQQTPGQGLQFLFEYFSETQRNKGNFPGRFSGRQFSNSRSEMNVSTLELGDSALYLCASSPGQKNIQYFGAGTRLSVL.

The chain links TRBV20-1 to TRBJ2-3; D remains unclear. This CDR3 contains 12 residues. Per the germline V gene, CDR1 is DFQATT and CDR2 is SNEGSKA (reference sequence). V gave up 5 bases and J gave up 4 bases, with 10 bases separating them. As DNA, the CDR3 is TGCAGTGCTGACCTCTTCGCAGATACGCAGTATTTT. Protein product: CSADLFADTQYF.

The V call is TRBV9, the J call TRBJ2-6; no reliable D call. The CDR3 runs to 15 residues. CDR1 is SGDLS, CDR2 YYNGEE, per germline. V gave up 0 bases and J gave up 0 bases, with 4 bases separating them. The CDR3 loop reads CASSVASSGANVLTF. The CDR3 DNA follows: TGTGCCAGCAGCGTAGCCAGCTCTGGGGCCAACGTCCTGACTTTC.

V and J are TRBV5-1 and TRBJ2-7; TRBD2 agrees at 12 bases. This CDR3 has 15 amino acids. Germline V CDR1 and CDR2: SGHRS, YFSETQ. Trimming cost V 4 bases and J 6 bases; bases outside gene matches: 8. The CDR3 nucleotides read TGCGCCAGCAGCCCCTGGACTAGCGGGATGGGCGAGCAGTACTTC. It codes for CASSPWTSGMGEQYF.

CDR3: CASSLRSGSLNVLTF. The CDR3 region has the DNA TGTGCCAGCAGCTTAAGGTCGGGGTCCCTCAACGTCCTGACTTTC. The V call is TRBV7-9, the J call TRBJ2-6; D is possibly TRBD2 (5 bases). Trimming cost V 2 bases and J 9 bases, with 14 bases left between them. CDR3 length: 15 residues. CDR1 is SEHNR, CDR2 FQNEAQ, per germline (reference sequence).

V usage is TRBV3-1 and J usage is TRBJ2-7; D not resolved. From germline, CDR1 is LGHDT and CDR2 YNNKEL (reference sequence). There are 14 residues in the CDR3. Trimming took 0 bases from V and 3 from J, leaving 9 bases between them. DNA of the CDR3: TGTGCCAGCAGCCAAGATGTGTGGAACTACGAGCAGTACTTC. Translated: CASSQDVWNYEQYF.

This clonotype was detected a few times. This chain uses TRBV5-1 with TRBJ2-3; no clear D gene. V was clipped by 1 base and J by 3 bases, with 3 bases between them. CDR1 is SGHRS and CDR2 is YFSETQ in the germline V gene. This CDR3 is 12 amino acids long. The CDR3 DNA reads as TGCGCCAGCAGCTTGAAGACAGATACGCAGTATTTT. Translation: CASSLKTDTQYF.